This T cell receptor beta chain was identified in a study of blood T cell repertoires in COVID-19. About the study: T cells, B-cell-depleted T cells, or PBMCs supplied cDNA or gDNA.

Details on this clone: Its ends do not fully match the called genes, so a read error is possible.

The CDR3 totals 15 residues. Germline V gene lookup returns CDR1 MNHEY and CDR2 SVGEGT. Original processing methods: Amplified reference gene primers provided the basis for estimating nucleated cell counts. This table comes from immunoSEQ multiplex PCR, and its TCRdb copy is limited to in-frame clones, with some not included. The V and J calls and clone size are taken from that table; D and trimming were inferred from the DNA. The table shows 180,000 or so clones, with roughly 90% occurring only once. The sequence came from a man between 35 and 55 years old with acute or convalescent COVID-19. The material sequenced was peripheral blood. The V call is TRBV6-2 or TRBV6-3, the J call TRBJ1-4, with D perhaps matching TRBD1 (6 bases). CDR3 loop: CASSYSGQTYEKLFF. As DNA, the CDR3 is TGTGCCAGCAGTTACTCGGGACAAACTTATGAAAAACTGTTTTTT.